This T cell receptor beta chain was documented in a study of cytomegalovirus exposure and HLA in healthy donors. The overall study: The use of the same platform for the 130 or so validation repertoires and the roughly 670 first-cohort repertoires was reported by a later analysis.

Study-wide findings and caveats: The TCR clusters that emerged in the first cohort tended, a later analysis found, to co-occur in the approximately 110 validation repertoires. As confirmed in vitro, a few CMV-associated chains were specific for CMV antigens.

As regards this clone: Antigen specificity is unknown.

V lost 4 bases and J lost 6; bases outside the gene matches: 1. Germline V gene sequence: CDR1 PRHDT, CDR2 FYEKMQ (reference sequence). The CDR3 covers 12 residues. Profiled with immunoSEQ multiplex PCR; TCRdb holds only in-frame clones, not every one. The profile shows 150,000 to 200,000 clones, around 96% of them singletons. This sequence originates from a woman aged 18-29 years in good health and CMV-seronegative. The sequencing input was PBMCs. The chain recombines TRBV13 with TRBJ2-3, with 7 bases identical to TRBD2. The chain's CDR3 is CASSSGGDTQYF. The CDR3 DNA reads TGTGCCAGCAGCTCCGGGGGGGATACGCAGTATTTT.